One and the same sample provided the 28 T cell receptor beta chains below, sequenced in a study of chemoradiotherapy in HPV16-positive cancers. Here immunoSEQ multiplex PCR was the method, and the copy in TCRdb shows in-frame clones only, minus some. The table records about 68,000 clones, around nine tenths of them present only once. Source: blood, taken from a patient who underwent chemoradiotherapy. The receptor source for this set is a human donor with HPV-associated anogenital cancer.

This chain joins TRBV19 and TRBJ2-1, with D perhaps matching TRBD1 (5 bases). This CDR3 spans 14 amino acids. Per the germline V gene, CDR1 is LNHDA and CDR2 is SQIVND (reference sequence). V was clipped by 6 bases and J by 0 bases, with 9 bases between them. DNA of the CDR3: TGTGCCAGTAGCGACAGTTTCTCCTACAATGAGCAGTTCTTC. Encoded protein: CASSDSFSYNEQFF.

V and J are TRBV10-3 and TRBJ1-1; 7 nucleotides align to TRBD1. Germline V CDR1 and CDR2: ENHRY, SYGVKD. The length of the CDR3 is 14 residues. With 4 bases clipped from V and 7 bases from J, the junction kept 9 bases outside the gene matches. The CDR3 DNA reads TGTGCCATCAGTGGCCCGGGACAGTCTAATGAAGCTTTCTTT. Translated, it gives CAISGPGQSNEAFF.

V usage is TRBV2 and J usage is TRBJ2-7; TRBD2 agrees at 8 bases. This CDR3 contains 14 residues. CDR1 is SNHLY, CDR2 FYNNEI, per germline. V was pared by 3 bases and J by 2 bases, with 3 bases of the junction left unmatched. DNA for the CDR3: TGTGCCAGCAGTGACTTTAGCGGGGCCTACGAGCAGTACTTC. Protein product: CASSDFSGAYEQYF.

This sequence joins TRBV4-1 and TRBJ2-2; 12 bases match TRBD2. CDR1 MGHRA and CDR2 YSYEKL come from the germline V gene. The CDR3 is 17 amino acids. Germline trimming cut 0 bases from V and 1 base from J; bases unmatched to any gene: 0. The CDR3: CASSQETSGGNTGELFF. In DNA, the CDR3 is TGCGCCAGCAGCCAAGAGACTAGCGGGGGGAACACCGGGGAGCTGTTTTTT.

This sequence joins TRBV7-2 and TRBJ1-4; a possible D gene is TRBD1 (5 bases). This CDR3 comprises 14 residues. Germline loops: CDR1 SGHTA, CDR2 FQGNSA. The V end lost 3 bases, the J end lost 4 bases, and 9 bases lay between the germline ends. The CDR3 DNA follows: TGTGCCAGCAGCTTTCGGGGGGTTAATGAAAAACTGTTTTTT. This codes for CASSFRGVNEKLFF.

The gene calls are TRBV6-5 and TRBJ1-6; D perhaps matches TRBD1 (6 bases). V was pared by 2 bases and J by 8 bases, with 16 bases between. Germline V gene lookup returns CDR1 MNHEY and CDR2 SVGAGI. The CDR3 is 16 residues long. CDR3 sequence reads: CASSYNFRDNYSPLHF. The CDR3 nucleotides are TGTGCCAGCAGTTACAACTTCCGGGACAATTATTCACCCCTCCACTTT.

This chain joins TRBV10-2 and TRBJ2-2; D is possibly TRBD1 (5 bases). The V and J ends lost 6 bases and 3 bases respectively, with 11 bases between them. Germline V lookup: CDR1 WSHSY, CDR2 SAAADI. CDR3 length equals 14 residues. CDR3: CASSDDSYTGELFF. The CDR3 coding sequence is TGCGCCAGCAGCGACGACAGTTACACCGGGGAGCTGTTTTTT.

This rearrangement joins TRBV30 to TRBJ1-1, with 9 positions matching TRBD1. The CDR3 contains 13 residues. J lost 7 bases, V lost 3 bases, and 6 bases had no gene match. Germline values: CDR1 GTSNPN, CDR2 SVGIG (reference sequence). The CDR3 region has the DNA TGTGCCTGGAGAAGACAGGGGGTGAGTGAAGCTTTCTTT. Translation: CAWRRQGVSEAFF.

The chain uses TRBV27 and TRBJ2-7; D remains ambiguous. This CDR3 region has 12 residues. Germline lookup yields CDR1 MNHEY and CDR2 SMNVEV (reference sequence). The germline V and J ends were trimmed by 3 bases and 6 bases, with 9 bases remaining between them. For the CDR3, the DNA is TGTGCCAGCAGTTTGGGTTCGGGCGAGCAGTACTTC. It is translated as CASSLGSGEQYF.

This chain connects TRBV6-5 to TRBJ1-6; no clear D gene. This CDR3 comprises 16 residues. V lost 0 bases, J lost 3 bases, and 9 bases lay in between. In germline, CDR1 is MNHEY, CDR2 SVGAGI. CDR3 sequence reads: CASSYSAVNYNSPLHF. The CDR3 coding sequence is TGTGCCAGCAGTTACTCGGCAGTCAACTATAATTCACCCCTCCACTTT.

The V call is TRBV10-3, the J call TRBJ1-1, with D unresolved. Trimming left V 2 bases short and J 11 bases short, with 9 bases between. The V gene's germline CDR1 is ENHRY and CDR2 SYGVKD. The CDR3 loop spans 11 amino acids. The CDR3 coding sequence is TGTGCCATCAGTGAGGGAGGGAAGGCTTTCTTT. This sequence encodes CAISEGGKAFF.

The genes are TRBV15 and TRBJ2-7, with TRBD1 identical over 8 bases. CDR1 and CDR2 (germline): LNHNV, YYDKDF (reference sequence). J was trimmed by 2 bases and V by 5 bases; bases with no gene match: 5. The CDR3 runs to 14 residues. CDR3: CATSLDRGPYEQYF. For the CDR3, the DNA is TGTGCCACCAGCCTTGACAGGGGACCCTACGAGCAGTACTTC.

The chain employs TRBV7-6 and TRBJ2-5, with D perhaps TRBD2 (6 bases). The DNA end is a closer match to TRBJ2-7, so the J assignment may be wrong. Germline V gene sequence: CDR1 SGHVS, CDR2 FNYEAQ. This CDR3 has 13 residues. The CDR3 is CASSLRTEGEQYF. The CDR3 nucleotides are TGTGCCAGCAGCCTCCGGACGGAGGGCGAGCAGTACTTC.

V and J are TRBV30 and TRBJ1-1; D is possibly TRBD1 (6 bases). The CDR3 is 14 amino acids. The V gene's germline CDR1 is GTSNPN and CDR2 SVGIG (reference sequence). Trimming shortened V by 2 bases and J by 1 base, and 11 bases separated the two germline ends. The CDR3 sequence: CAWSTGQTNTEAFF. The CDR3 region has the DNA TGTGCCTGGAGTACCGGACAGACGAACACTGAAGCTTTCTTT.

This clone was seen once. The chain has TRBV6-4 and TRBJ2-3; weak D call: TRBD1 (5 bases). Trimming shortened V by 4 bases and J by 4 bases, and 12 bases separated the two germline ends. Looked up from germline, CDR1 is MRHNA and CDR2 is SNTAGT. This CDR3 region has 14 residues. The CDR3 DNA reads as TGTGCCAGCAGTGTCGGACACCGCGCAGATACGCAGTATTTT. It is translated as CASSVGHRADTQYF.

The gene calls are TRBV19 and TRBJ1-5; weak D call: TRBD1 (6 bases). Trimming pared 5 bases from V and 6 bases from J, leaving 11 bases between. The germline CDR1 and CDR2 sequences are LNHDA and SQIVND (reference sequence). CDR3 length equals 13 residues. The CDR3 DNA reads as TGTGCCAGTAGTTGGGACATCCTTCAGCCCCAGCATTTT. This sequence encodes CASSWDILQPQHF.

The chain employs TRBV9 and TRBJ2-4, with 9 bases lining up with TRBD1. Germline CDR1 is SGDLS and CDR2 is YYNGEE. With 1 base clipped from V and 9 bases from J, the junction kept 11 bases outside the gene matches. There are 16 residues in the CDR3. This CDR3 is CASSVSTGGNGVIQYF. CDR3 nucleotide sequence: TGTGCCAGCAGCGTATCAACAGGGGGCAATGGGGTCATTCAGTACTTC.

The V gene is TRBV19, the J gene TRBJ2-1; D possibly corresponds to TRBD1 (5 bases). Per germline, CDR1 LNHDA and CDR2 SQIVND (reference sequence). Trimming left V 7 bases short and J 2 bases short, with 12 bases between. The CDR3 totals 14 residues. In DNA form, the CDR3 reads TGTGCCAGTACCGTCACAGGCCCCTACAATGAGCAGTTCTTC. Its translation is CASTVTGPYNEQFF.

This clone was recorded only once. The chain couples TRBV4-2 to TRBJ1-1; TRBD1 aligns across 8 bases. The CDR3 totals 15 residues. The J segment lost 1 base and the V segment lost 3 bases, leaving 4 bases of the junction unmatched. In germline, CDR1 is LGHNA, CDR2 YNFKEQ. The CDR3 protein is CASSHVDRGNTEAFF. CDR3 bases: TGTGCCAGCAGCCACGTTGACAGGGGGAACACTGAAGCTTTCTTT.

The chain couples TRBV25-1 to TRBJ1-2; D is uncertain. Germline V lookup: CDR1 MGHDK, CDR2 SYGVNS. V was trimmed by 4 bases and J by 0 bases, leaving 6 bases between them. CDR3 length: 13 residues. The CDR3 is CASSVTANYGYTF. CDR3 nucleotide sequence: TGTGCCAGCAGTGTAACAGCTAACTATGGCTACACCTTC.

This clone appeared a single time. The J gene is TRBJ2-1, the V gene TRBV6-5; the D gene is possibly TRBD1 (6 bases). The CDR3 totals 15 residues. The V gene's germline CDR1 is MNHEY and CDR2 SVGAGI. V lost 2 bases, J lost 2 bases, and 10 bases lay in between. The chain's CDR3 is CASSYTGTTYNEQFF. CDR3 DNA sequence: TGTGCCAGCAGTTACACGGGGACAACCTACAATGAGCAGTTCTTC.

The chain couples TRBV14 to TRBJ2-1; TRBD2 matches at 10 bases. V gave up 2 bases and J gave up 7 bases; unmatched junction bases: 8. This CDR3 is 16 amino acids long. Germline lookup yields CDR1 SGHDN and CDR2 FVKESK. The CDR3 loop is CASSQIAGGYGNEQFF. CDR3 nucleotide sequence: TGTGCCAGCAGCCAAATAGCGGGAGGATACGGGAATGAGCAGTTCTTC.

The rearrangement uses TRBV19 and TRBJ2-1; D uncertain. The germline V gene has CDR1 LNHDA and CDR2 SQIVND (reference sequence). The CDR3 totals 12 residues. Trimming stripped 3 bases from V and 6 bases from J, with 6 bases between. The CDR3 here is CASSIGPNEQFF. CDR3 in DNA: TGTGCCAGTAGTATCGGGCCCAATGAGCAGTTCTTC.

The rearrangement uses TRBV6-5 and TRBJ1-5, with TRBD1 matching over 8 bases. Germline values: CDR1 MNHEY, CDR2 SVGAGI. The CDR3 is made up of 14 amino acids. The trim removed 6 bases at V and 1 base at J, leaving 2 bases unmatched. The CDR3 nucleotides read TGTGCCAGCAGGCGGACAGGGAGCAATCAGCCCCAGCATTTT. Translated: CASRRTGSNQPQHF.

This chain joins TRBV5-1 and TRBJ1-2; TRBD1 matches 8 bases. The CDR3 runs 12 residues. Germline-derived CDR1 and CDR2 are SGHRS and YFSETQ. V gave up 8 bases and J gave up 5 bases; unmatched junction bases: 5. This CDR3 reads CASAGTGYGYTF. The CDR3 DNA reads TGCGCCAGTGCCGGGACAGGTTATGGCTACACCTTC.

The chain couples TRBV28 to TRBJ2-1; D is possibly TRBD2 (6 bases). V lost 5 bases and J lost 1, with 9 bases in between. This CDR3 comprises 14 residues. Looked up from germline, CDR1 is MDHEN and CDR2 is SYDVKM. The CDR3 here is CASSRGGSYNEQFF. The CDR3 DNA reads TGTGCCAGCAGTAGGGGAGGTTCCTACAATGAGCAGTTCTTC.

The V and J genes are TRBV10-3 and TRBJ2-3; D perhaps matches TRBD2 (5 bases). Trimming took off 7 bases at V and 4 bases at J, with 12 bases between the two ends. This CDR3 spans 13 amino acids. Per the germline V gene, CDR1 is ENHRY and CDR2 is SYGVKD. CDR3 in DNA: TGTGCCATCAAAGAGAGGGTGGCAGATACGCAGTATTTT. As protein: CAIKERVADTQYF.

The chain combines TRBV28 with TRBJ2-1; D might be TRBD1 (5 bases). Trimming removed 3 bases at V and 3 bases at J, with 15 bases between. CDR1 MDHEN and CDR2 SYDVKM come from the germline V gene. This CDR3 comprises 16 residues. The CDR3 DNA sequence: TGTGCCAGCAGTTTTGAGGTGCGGCAGGGCTACAATGAGCAGTTCTTC. Residues: CASSFEVRQGYNEQFF.